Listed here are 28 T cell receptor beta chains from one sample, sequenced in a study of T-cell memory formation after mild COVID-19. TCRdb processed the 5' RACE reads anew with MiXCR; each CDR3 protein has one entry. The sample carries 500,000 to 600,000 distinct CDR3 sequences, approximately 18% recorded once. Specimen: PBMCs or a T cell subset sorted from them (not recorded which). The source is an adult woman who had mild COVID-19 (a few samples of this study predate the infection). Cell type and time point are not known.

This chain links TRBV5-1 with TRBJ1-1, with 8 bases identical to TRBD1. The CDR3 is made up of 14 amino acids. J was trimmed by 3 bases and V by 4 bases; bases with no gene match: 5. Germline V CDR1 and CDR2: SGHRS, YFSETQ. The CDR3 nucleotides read TGCGCCAGCAGCAAGACAGGGGATGACACTGAAGCTTTCTTT. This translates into CASSKTGDDTEAFF.

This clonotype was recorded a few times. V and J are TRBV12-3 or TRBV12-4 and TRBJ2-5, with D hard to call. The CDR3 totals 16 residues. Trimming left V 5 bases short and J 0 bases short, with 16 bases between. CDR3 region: CASSPSQHRYQETQYF. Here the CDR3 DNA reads TGTGCCAGCAGTCCCTCACAACACCGGTACCAAGAGACCCAGTACTTC.

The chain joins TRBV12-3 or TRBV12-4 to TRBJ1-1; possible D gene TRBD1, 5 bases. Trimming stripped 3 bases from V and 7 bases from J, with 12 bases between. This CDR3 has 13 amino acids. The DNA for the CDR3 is TGTGCCAGCAGTTTTTACGGGACGTTTGAAGCTTTCTTT. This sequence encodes CASSFYGTFEAFF.

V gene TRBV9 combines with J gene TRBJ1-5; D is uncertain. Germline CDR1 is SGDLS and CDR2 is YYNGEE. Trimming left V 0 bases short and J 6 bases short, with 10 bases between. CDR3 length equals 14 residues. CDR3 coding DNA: TGTGCCAGCAGCGTAGGTAAAGGGCGTCAGCCCCAGCATTTT. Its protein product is CASSVGKGRQPQHF.

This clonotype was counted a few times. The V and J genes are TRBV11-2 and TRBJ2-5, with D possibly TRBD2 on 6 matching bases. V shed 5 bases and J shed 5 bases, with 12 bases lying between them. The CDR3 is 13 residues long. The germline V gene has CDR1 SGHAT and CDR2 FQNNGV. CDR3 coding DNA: TGTGCCAGCAGCCCCGCCGCGGGGGAGACCCAGTACTTC. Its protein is CASSPAAGETQYF.

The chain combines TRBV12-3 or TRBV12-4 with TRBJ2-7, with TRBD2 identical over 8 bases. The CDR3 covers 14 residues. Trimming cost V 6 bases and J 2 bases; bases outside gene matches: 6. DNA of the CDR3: TGTGCCAGCAGCCCCCTCGGGGGGGCCTACGAGCAGTACTTC. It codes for CASSPLGGAYEQYF.

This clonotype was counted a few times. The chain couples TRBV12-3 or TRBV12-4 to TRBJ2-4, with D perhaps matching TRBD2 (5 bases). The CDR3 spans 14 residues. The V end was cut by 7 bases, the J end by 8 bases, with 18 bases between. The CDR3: CASTGYLFGDIQYF. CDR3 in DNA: TGTGCCAGCACCGGCTATCTGTTCGGGGACATTCAGTACTTC.

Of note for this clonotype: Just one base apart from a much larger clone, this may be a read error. DNA for the CDR3: TGTGCCAGCAGAACCTCTAGTGCTCCCTCCACCGAGCAGTACTTC. It specifies CASRTSSAPSTEQYF. J is TRBJ2-7 and V is TRBV12-3 or TRBV12-4; D unresolved. The length of the CDR3 is 15 residues. V was pared by 6 bases and J by 6 bases, with 21 bases between.

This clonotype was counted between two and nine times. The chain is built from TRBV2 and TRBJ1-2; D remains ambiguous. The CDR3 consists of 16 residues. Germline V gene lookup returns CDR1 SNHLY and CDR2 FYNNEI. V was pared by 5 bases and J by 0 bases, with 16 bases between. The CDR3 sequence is CASSPEFDITNYGYTF. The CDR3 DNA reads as TGTGCCAGCAGTCCAGAATTTGACATCACTAACTATGGCTACACCTTC.

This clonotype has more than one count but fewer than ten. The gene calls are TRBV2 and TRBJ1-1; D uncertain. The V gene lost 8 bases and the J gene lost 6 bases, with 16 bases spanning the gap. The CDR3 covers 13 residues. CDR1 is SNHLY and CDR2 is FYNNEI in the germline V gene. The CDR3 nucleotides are TGTGCCAGCGGTCCTGACAAGAGGTCTGAAGCTTTCTTT. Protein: CASGPDKRSEAFF.

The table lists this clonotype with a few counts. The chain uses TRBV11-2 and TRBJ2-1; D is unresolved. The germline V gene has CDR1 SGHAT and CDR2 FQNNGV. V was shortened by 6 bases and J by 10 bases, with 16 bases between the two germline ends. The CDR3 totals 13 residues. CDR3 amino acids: CASRNPSPPEQFF. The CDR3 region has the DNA TGTGCCAGCAGGAACCCCTCTCCCCCCGAGCAGTTCTTC.

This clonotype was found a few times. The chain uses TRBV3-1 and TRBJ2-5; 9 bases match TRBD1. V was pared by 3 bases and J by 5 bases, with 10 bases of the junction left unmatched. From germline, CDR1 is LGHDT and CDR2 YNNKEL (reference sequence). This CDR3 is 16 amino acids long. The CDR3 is CASSQTAQGALETQYF. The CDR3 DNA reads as TGTGCCAGCAGCCAGACTGCACAGGGGGCCTTGGAGACCCAGTACTTC.

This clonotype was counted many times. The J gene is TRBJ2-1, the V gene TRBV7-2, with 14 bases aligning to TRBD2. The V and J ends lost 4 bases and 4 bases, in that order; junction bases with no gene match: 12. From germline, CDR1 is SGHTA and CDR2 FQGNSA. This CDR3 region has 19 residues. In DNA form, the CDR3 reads TGTGCCAGCAGCTCCCCTACCGCCGGGACTAGCGGGGGTTACAATGAGCAGTTCTTC. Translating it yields CASSSPTAGTSGGYNEQFF.

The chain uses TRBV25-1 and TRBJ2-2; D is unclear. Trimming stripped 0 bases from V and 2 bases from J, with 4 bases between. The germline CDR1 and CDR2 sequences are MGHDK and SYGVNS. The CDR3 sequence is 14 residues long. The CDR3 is CASSEYENTGELFF. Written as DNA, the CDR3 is TGTGCCAGCAGTGAATATGAAAACACCGGGGAGCTGTTTTTT.

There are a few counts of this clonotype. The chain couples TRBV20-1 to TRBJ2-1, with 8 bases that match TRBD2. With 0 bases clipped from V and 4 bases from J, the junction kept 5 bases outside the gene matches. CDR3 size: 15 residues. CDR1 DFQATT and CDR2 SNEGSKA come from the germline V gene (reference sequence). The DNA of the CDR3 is TGCAGTGCTAGAGACGCGGGACTAGAGTACAATGAGCAGTTCTTC. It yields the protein CSARDAGLEYNEQFF.

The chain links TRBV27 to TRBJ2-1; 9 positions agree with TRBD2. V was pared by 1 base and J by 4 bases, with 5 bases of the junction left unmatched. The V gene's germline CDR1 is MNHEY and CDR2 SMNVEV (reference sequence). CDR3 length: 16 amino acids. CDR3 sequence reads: CASSLWALAGYNEQFF. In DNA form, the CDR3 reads TGTGCCAGCAGTTTATGGGCTCTAGCGGGGTACAATGAGCAGTTCTTC.

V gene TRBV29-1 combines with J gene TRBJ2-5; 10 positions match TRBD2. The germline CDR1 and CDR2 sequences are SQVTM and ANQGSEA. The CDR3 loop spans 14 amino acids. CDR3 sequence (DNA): TGCAGTGCTGAGCTAGCGGGAGCCCAAGAGACCCAGTACTTC. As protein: CSAELAGAQETQYF.

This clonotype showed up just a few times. Here the CDR3 DNA reads TGTGCCAGTAGTGTTGACAGGGGTGGAGAAGCTTTCTTT. This gives the protein CASSVDRGGEAFF. The rearrangement joins TRBV19 to TRBJ1-1; 8 bases line up with TRBD1. CDR3 length: 13 amino acids. Unmatched junction bases numbered 7, after V lost 5 bases and J lost 8 bases. Germline CDR1 is LNHDA and CDR2 is SQIVND (reference sequence).

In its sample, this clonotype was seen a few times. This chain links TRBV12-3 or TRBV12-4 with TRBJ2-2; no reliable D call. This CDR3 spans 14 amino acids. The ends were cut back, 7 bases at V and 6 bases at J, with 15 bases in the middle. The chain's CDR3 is CASMMGIGPGELFF. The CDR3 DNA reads TGTGCCAGCATGATGGGAATTGGCCCCGGGGAGCTGTTTTTT.

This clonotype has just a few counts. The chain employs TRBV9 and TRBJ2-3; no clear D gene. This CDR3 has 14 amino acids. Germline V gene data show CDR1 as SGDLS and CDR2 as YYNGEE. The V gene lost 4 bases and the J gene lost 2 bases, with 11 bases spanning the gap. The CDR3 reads CASSPWASTDTQYF. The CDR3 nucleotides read TGTGCCAGCAGCCCCTGGGCGTCCACAGATACGCAGTATTTT.

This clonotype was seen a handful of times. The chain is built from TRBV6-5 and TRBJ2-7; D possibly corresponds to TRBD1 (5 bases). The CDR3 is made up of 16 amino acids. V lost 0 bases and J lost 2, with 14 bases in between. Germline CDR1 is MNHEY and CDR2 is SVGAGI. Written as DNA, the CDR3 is TGTGCCAGCAGTTACTCATGGGGCCAGGTCCCCTACGAGCAGTACTTC. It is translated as CASSYSWGQVPYEQYF.

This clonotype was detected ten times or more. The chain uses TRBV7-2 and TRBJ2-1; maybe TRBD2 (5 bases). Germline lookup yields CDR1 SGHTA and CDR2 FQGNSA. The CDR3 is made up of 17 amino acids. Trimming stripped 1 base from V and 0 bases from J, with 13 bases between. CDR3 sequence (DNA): TGTGCCAGCAGCTTAGATGCAGCGGTGAGCTCCTACAATGAGCAGTTCTTC. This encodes CASSLDAAVSSYNEQFF.

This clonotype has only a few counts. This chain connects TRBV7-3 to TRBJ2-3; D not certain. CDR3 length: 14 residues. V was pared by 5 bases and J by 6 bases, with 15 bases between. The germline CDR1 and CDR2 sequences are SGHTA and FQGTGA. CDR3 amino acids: CASSPGISEDTQYF. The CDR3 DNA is TGTGCCAGCAGCCCAGGAATTTCTGAGGATACGCAGTATTTT.

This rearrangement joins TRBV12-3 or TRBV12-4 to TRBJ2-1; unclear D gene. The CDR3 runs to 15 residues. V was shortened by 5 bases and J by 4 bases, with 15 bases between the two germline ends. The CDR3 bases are TGTGCCAGCAGTGCTAGTCCCCCGTCATACAATGAGCAGTTCTTC. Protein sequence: CASSASPPSYNEQFF.

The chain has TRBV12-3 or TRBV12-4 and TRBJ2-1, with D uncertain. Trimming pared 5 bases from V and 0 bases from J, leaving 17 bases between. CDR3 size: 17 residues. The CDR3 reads CASSLPIHLSSYNEQFF. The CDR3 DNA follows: TGTGCCAGCAGTCTTCCAATCCACCTTAGCTCCTACAATGAGCAGTTCTTC.

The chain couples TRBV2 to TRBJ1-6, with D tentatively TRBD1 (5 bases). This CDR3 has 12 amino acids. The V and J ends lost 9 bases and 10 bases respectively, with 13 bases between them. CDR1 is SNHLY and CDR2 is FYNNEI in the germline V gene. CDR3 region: CASRTNRSPLHF. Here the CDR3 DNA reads TGTGCCAGTCGGACAAACAGATCACCCCTCCACTTT.

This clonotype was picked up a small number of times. The DNA for the CDR3 is TGTGCCAGCAGTTCCCCTGACAGGCGAACTAATGAAAAACTGTTTTTT. It yields the protein CASSSPDRRTNEKLFF. V usage is TRBV28 and J usage is TRBJ1-4; TRBD1 is a possible D gene (6 bases). The CDR3 sequence is 16 residues long. V was shortened by 4 bases and J by 1 base, with 13 bases between the two germline ends. The germline CDR1 and CDR2 sequences are MDHEN and SYDVKM. Full variable domain (rest looked up from reference TRBV28 and TRBJ1-4): DVKVTQSSRYLVKRTGEKVFLECVQDMDHENMFWYRQDPGLGLRLIYFSYDVKMKEKGDIPEGYSVSREKKERFSLILESASTNQTSMYLCASSSPDRRTNEKLFFGSGTQLSVL.

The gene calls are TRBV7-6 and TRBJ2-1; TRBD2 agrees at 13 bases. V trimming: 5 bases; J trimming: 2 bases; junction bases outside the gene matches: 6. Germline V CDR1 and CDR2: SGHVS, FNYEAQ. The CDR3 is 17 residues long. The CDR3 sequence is CASSPRTSGGPYNEQFF. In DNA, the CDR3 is TGTGCCAGCAGCCCCAGGACTAGCGGGGGACCCTACAATGAGCAGTTCTTC.